This TCR beta chain was profiled in a study of shared clonotypes between healthy human individuals. Samples underwent the assay at deep level. TCRdb's table, derived via immunoSEQ multiplex PCR, lists solely in-frame clones and lacks some. The sample carries about 1.5 million clones, 98% recorded once. It was into CD45RA+ naive and CD45RA-negative memory subsets that the CD4+ cells were split. The sample comprised naive CD4+ T cells sorted from blood. Subset denoted: CD45RA+ positively selected. This TCR was sampled from a man under 40 in good health.

CDR3 DNA: TGTGCCAGCATACAATCCGGGACAGGGATTGAAAAACTGTTTTTT. Translation gives CASIQSGTGIEKLFF. The V gene is TRBV5-6, the J gene TRBJ1-4; 9 bases agree with TRBD1. In germline, CDR1 is SGHDT, CDR2 YYEEEE. V lost 6 bases to trimming and J lost 7 bases; unmatched junction nucleotides: 10. The CDR3 runs 15 residues.